This T cell receptor (beta chain) was captured by sequencing in a study of cytomegalovirus exposure and HLA in healthy donors (dated by TCRdb to 2017 to 2019). For the study in its entirety: An earlier analysis of 587 of the donors reported around 280 Gb of sequence data and approximately 120 million unique TCR beta sequences obtained from 150 million to 200 million T cells. About 280 gigabases of sequencing data and about 92 million unique TCR sequences made up an early release that covered fewer than 650 HLA-typed donors. The study combined high-throughput TCR immunosequencing, statistical association of individual TCRs with disease status, and machine learning to predict cytomegalovirus infection status. Every repertoire in the discovery cohort had been generated on one and the same sequencing platform. To study patterns of TCR occurrence, a later analysis re-analyzed previously published TCR beta repertoires from 600 to 750 donors and added high-resolution HLA genotyping. Rather than using new phenotypic data, the later analysis identified candidate immune exposures from TCR beta sequences and from how often those sequences occurred across donors. Among around 400 genotyped donors of the cohort, an average of roughly 230,000 unique TCR beta nucleotide sequences was sequenced per donor, of which 15% to 20% were non-productive. Among the roughly 400 genotyped donors, around 81% belonged to the genetic ancestry cluster associated with self-reported Caucasian donors. The number of donors typed differed by locus, with roughly 620-630 for A, B, C, DRB1 and DQB1, roughly 550 for DQA1, 600 to 610 for DPA1, and some 440 for DPB1. Class I and class II HLA loci were covered by the typing at four-digit resolution. Roughly 5 DR-DQ haplotypes were handled as single units for association and clustering because linkage in the cohort was strong. A later genetic analysis used genome-wide SNP genotypes for about 65% of the roughly 700 donors, treating that subset as a discovery cohort. The T cell repertoires of some 670 subjects were profiled by immunosequencing and related to cytomegalovirus serostatus. An earlier analysis of 587 of the donors applied high-throughput TCR beta sequencing to assess whether each TCR beta V gene segment acted as functional or pseudogenic. In addition to the first cohort of several hundred subjects, a separate validation cohort of approximately 130 different subjects was used. The study aimed to test whether signatures of past pathogen exposure could be identified by cataloging public T cell receptors. Alongside the repertoire data, information on donor age, sex, ethnicity and CMV serostatus was compiled.

About this clone itself: This clone's antigen is unknown.

The cohort consisted of 600 to 750 healthy bone marrow donors. At the time of sampling, every cohort member was nominally healthy, though immune exposures that went unrecorded were likely present. The donor tested CMV seronegative, placing the donor among the roughly 350 seronegative members of the cohort. A peripheral blood sample was provided by each donor, and peripheral blood mononuclear cells were used for TCR beta sequencing. The Qiagen DNeasy Blood Extraction Kit was used to extract genomic DNA from the blood cell samples. The library was prepared using the immunoSEQ multiplex PCR assay. For the multiplex PCR, a mixture combining 60 forward primers for TCR Vbeta segments and 13 reverse primers for TCR Jbeta segments was used. The CDR3 region of rearranged TCR beta genes was amplified from genomic DNA with a multiplex PCR assay. The Illumina HiSeq System was used to sequence the amplified TCR beta libraries as 87-base-pair reads. In the original analysis: In a later analysis, around 80 million unique TCR beta chains were counted across the roughly 610 repertoires, and approximately 11 million of these chains were shared by at least two donors. A nearest-neighbor algorithm error-corrected the raw reads and collapsed the reads into unique sequences, merging closely related sequences to remove PCR and sequencing errors. V, D and J gene segments were assigned by aligning CDR3 sequences to IMGT reference sequences. Each retained sequence needed at least a six-nucleotide match to both a V gene segment and a J gene segment. A rearrangement counted as productive if the CDR3 had no stop codons and remained in frame with V and J, and every other rearrangement counted as non-productive. Following IMGT convention, CDR3 was defined as the stretch from the second conserved V-encoded cysteine up to the conserved J-encoded phenylalanine. In an earlier analysis of approximately 590 of the donors, sequences lacking an unambiguous match to a single V gene segment were excluded. In an earlier analysis of a few hundred of the donors, a V segment was called functional when productive rearrangements were above 56.7%, and segregating when the standard deviation between donors exceeded 5%. A statistical classification framework was built to diagnose cytomegalovirus status from the catalog of TCR beta chain sequences. In a later analysis, TCR nucleotide sequences were compared against IMGT/GENE-DB human TR gene sequences so that V and J genes could be assigned. A later analysis assigned CDR3 sequences and most-parsimonious VDJ recombination scenarios with the TCRdist pipeline. In a later analysis, every TCR beta chain was defined by the combination of its CDR3 amino acid sequence and its V-gene family, and reads without a unique V-gene family were dropped. In a later analysis, 500 to 650 highly shared, low-generation-probability nucleotide sequences were removed to address suspected cross-contamination and a sequencing artifact. For each public chain, a later analysis derived a clonal expansion index from normalized ranks of inferred template counts within each repertoire. In a later analysis, generation probabilities were computed with a VDJ recombination model fitted to out-of-frame rearrangements, and the resulting probabilities were checked against IGoR. A later analysis scored TCR-TCR, TCR-HLA and TCR-CMV co-occurrence with hypergeometric tests, applying a repertoire-size bias correction to TCR pairs. To estimate false discovery rates, a later analysis permuted the HLA or CMV assignments 20 times. A later analysis grouped co-occurring TCRs with DBSCAN, adding TCRdist sequence similarity when clustering within HLA-allele-positive subsets. Co-occurrence clustering excluded repertoires with fewer than 30,000 or more than 120,000 public chains, plus five with anomalous nucleotide sharing. This immuneACCESS table, as held by TCRdb, lists in-frame sequences with V and J called but not all clones. Of the missing ones, under half trace to an unresolved V gene in checked studies; the others have no known cause. D and trimming come from the DNA, and the V and J calls and clone size come from that table. The sample table records 140,000 or so clones. The ten largest clonotypes hold 0.75% to 1% of the sample.

Study-level results and caveats: A group of highly shared sequence variants was considered likely to be a technical artifact of the sequencing pipeline. Correlated functional status among segregating V segments might be attributable to linkage disequilibrium, but an unknown experimental factor could not be ruled out. A later analysis found that most CMV-associated TCR beta chains appeared HLA-restricted, with HLA associations seemingly driven largely by CMV exposure. It was suggested by the authors that the approach could potentially be generalized to other disease states and immunological phenotypes. In an earlier analysis of fewer than 700 of the donors, most TCR beta V segments appeared in productive rearrangements about 87% or about 30% of the time, broadly matching IMGT annotations. In a later analysis, TCR association rates were found to vary across HLA loci, with the most associated TCRs seen for DRB1 alleles and the fewest for HLA-C alleles. Presence/absence analyses assumed roughly uniform sequencing depth across donors, an assumption that may not hold. Most TCR sequences were seen in very few donors, while some public TCRs were found in many individuals. Cytomegalovirus status was reported to be diagnosed by the classifier with high specificity and sensitivity in both the original and validation cohorts. According to a later genetic analysis, donors in an Asian-associated ancestry cluster had fewer N-insertions in productive TCRs than the roughly 700-donor mean. Because counts were too low, 15 to 20 rarely observed V segments, including chromosome 9 orphons, were excluded from the earlier analysis of roughly 580 of the donors. In this cohort, only TCR beta chains were sequenced, and detectable features were limited by the absence of alpha or paired-chain data. A further reported finding was that TCR beta sequences accurately predicted the HLA-A and HLA-B alleles for most subjects in the first cohort. At a false discovery rate of 0.05, a later analysis linked under 20,000 TCR beta sequences to specific HLA alleles. In a later analysis, HLA-associated TCR beta chains showed more clonal expansion and lower generation probabilities than non-associated chains that were equally common. V-gene and J-gene trimming of TCR beta chains was associated with a missense DCLRE1C variant in a later genetic analysis, and the association was replicated in an independent cohort. A few of the identified cytomegalovirus-associated TCR beta chains were confirmed in vitro to be specific for cytomegalovirus antigens. CMV serostatus was the only immune exposure information available for the cohort. Assigning TCR associations to individual alleles was difficult when HLA alleles, especially DR and DQ, strongly co-occurred. In the study, approximately 160 TCR beta chains were listed as associated with cytomegalovirus. A later analysis reported that several top co-occurrence clusters appeared linked to parvovirus B19, influenza, CMV and Epstein-Barr virus. Because HLA typing was missing for some donors at each locus, association tests included only the typed subset.

The TCR sequence derives from a male donor in good health and CMV-seronegative. The specimen was PBMCs.

The nucleotide sequence reads TGTGCCAGCAGCCAAGAACGGGGGAGCTCCTACAATGAGCAGTTCTTC. Its protein reads: CASSQERGSSYNEQFF. The chain is made from TRBV4-2 and TRBJ2-1; a weak D assignment points to TRBD2 (6 bases agree). Based on the germline V gene, the CDR1 and CDR2 sequences are LGHNA and YNFKEQ. V drops 0 bases and J drops 0 bases, leaving 9 bases in between. Including cysteine and phenylalanine, the CDR3 has 16 amino acids. Just CDR3 DNA is preserved here, 48 bases in frame from base 1.